The 9 T cell receptor beta chains in this list originate from one sample, sequenced in a study of T cell responses to AZD1222 COVID-19 vaccine. Assay used: immunoSEQ multiplex PCR; TCRdb lists only in-frame clones, some missing. The sample lists over 130,000 clones, around 95% occurring once. The source was peripheral blood, collected on day 0 of AZD1222 vaccination. These receptors were taken from an adult in good health.

The rearrangement joins TRBV21-1 to TRBJ2-3; whether TRBD2, the table's D call, matches the DNA was not checked. TRBV21-1 is classified as a pseudogene. The CDR3 length is 19 residues. The CDR3 bases are TGTGCCAGCAGCAAAGCCCTCACTCTTTGCGGGAGGCAAACAGATACGCAGTATTTT. This gives the protein CASSKALTLCGRQTDTQYF.

The chain recombines TRBV6-5 with TRBJ1-1; D not resolved. V gave up 5 bases and J gave up 1 base, with 8 bases separating them. The CDR3 is 13 amino acids. Germline assignment: CDR1 MNHEY and CDR2 SVGAGI. CDR3 coding DNA: TGTGCCAGCAGTCCCCCACAGAACACTGAAGCTTTCTTT. It specifies CASSPPQNTEAFF.

In the case of this clone: At one end the junction does not follow the germline gene, possibly because of a read error. This sequence joins TRBV6-5 and TRBJ1-1, with 7 bases matching TRBD1. Germline loops: CDR1 MNHEY, CDR2 SVGAGI. The CDR3 is made up of 15 amino acids. The CDR3: CAGSYSVGTDREAFF. The CDR3, as DNA: TGTGCCGGCAGTTACTCGGTAGGGACAGATAGAGAAGCTTTCTTT.

This clone has just one count. The chain is built from TRBV7-2 and TRBJ2-1; possibly TRBD2 for D (5 bases). Germline loops: CDR1 SGHTA, CDR2 FQGNSA. V was clipped by 5 bases and J by 11 bases, with 13 bases between them. The CDR3 is 12 amino acids. CDR3 in DNA: TGTGCCAGCAGCAGGGCGGGCCAACAGCAGTTCTTC. This sequence encodes CASSRAGQQQFF.

The chain carries TRBV3-1 (or the pseudogene TRBV3-2) and TRBJ2-1, with 8 bases matching TRBD2. Germline CDR1 LGHDT, CDR2 YNNKEL (reference sequence). This CDR3 contains 15 residues. Unmatched junction bases numbered 6, after V lost 2 bases and J lost 6 bases. DNA for the CDR3: TGTGCCAGCAGCCAACCGGGGGGGCCGCCCAATGAGCAGTTCTTC. As protein: CASSQPGGPPNEQFF.

The gene calls are TRBV6-5 and TRBJ1-1; D is unclear. Trimming removed 6 bases from V and 2 bases from J, with 16 bases in between. CDR3 length equals 15 residues. The V gene's germline CDR1 is MNHEY and CDR2 SVGAGI. The DNA for the CDR3 is TGTGCCAGCAGAGAGGGCAGACACTCTAACACTGAAGCTTTCTTT. Protein product: CASREGRHSNTEAFF.

The chain uses TRBV30 and TRBJ2-1; D ambiguous. V lost 2 bases and J lost 4, with 15 bases in between. The CDR3 has 15 amino acids. Germline assignment: CDR1 GTSNPN and CDR2 SVGIG (reference sequence). The CDR3 nucleotides are TGTGCCTGGAGTCGGGCGGCCTCCCCTTACAATGAGCAGTTCTTC. Translation gives CAWSRAASPYNEQFF.

The CDR3 DNA follows: TGCGCCAGCAGCCCAGGGGCAACTAATGAAAAACTGTTTTTT. Translated, it gives CASSPGATNEKLFF. The V call is TRBV4-3, the J call TRBJ1-4; D is perhaps TRBD1 (6 bases). The CDR3 length is 14 residues. CDR1 is LGHNA and CDR2 is YSLEER in the germline V gene. Trimming cost V 4 bases and J 0 bases, with 6 bases left between them.

The chain employs TRBV7-9 and TRBJ2-3; D possibly corresponds to TRBD1 (6 bases). Germline values: CDR1 SEHNR, CDR2 FQNEAQ (reference sequence). The V end was cut by 4 bases, the J end by 9 bases, with 14 bases between. The length of the CDR3 is 13 residues. This chain's CDR3 is CASSYRDTFTQYF. CDR3 bases: TGTGCCAGCAGCTACCGGGACACTTTCACGCAGTATTTT.